This T cell receptor beta chain originates from a study of T cell responses to AZD1222 COVID-19 vaccine. Regarding the study as a whole: Unmutated variant regions are reportedly targeted by nearly half of spike-specific TCRs.

Sequencing used immunoSEQ multiplex PCR; TCRdb keeps in-frame clones, though not all of them. The sample consists of around 190,000 clones, roughly 92% of them appearing once. The CDR3 contains 18 residues. Germline loops: CDR1 MNHEY, CDR2 SMNVEV (reference sequence). The V segment lost 5 bases and the J segment 6 bases; nucleotides outside the gene matches: 20. Concerning this clone itself: Antigen: not known.

The specimen comprised peripheral blood, sampled on day 0 of AZD1222 vaccination. The origin of this receptor is an adult in good health. The rearrangement uses TRBV27 and TRBJ2-3, with 7 bases matching TRBD1. The CDR3 sequence: CASSPLGDTGTDRDTQYF. The CDR3 DNA follows: TGTGCCAGCAGTCCACTTGGGGACACCGGGACAGATCGGGATACGCAGTATTTT.